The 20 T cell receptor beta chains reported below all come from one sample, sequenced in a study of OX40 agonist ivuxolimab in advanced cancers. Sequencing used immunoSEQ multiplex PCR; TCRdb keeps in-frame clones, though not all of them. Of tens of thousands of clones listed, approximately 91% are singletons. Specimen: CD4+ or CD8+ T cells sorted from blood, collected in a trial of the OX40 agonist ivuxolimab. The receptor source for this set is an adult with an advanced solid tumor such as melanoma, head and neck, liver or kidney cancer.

This chain's CDR3 is CASSEDRFFSYEQYF. The CDR3 region has the DNA TGTGCCAGCAGTGAAGACAGGTTTTTCTCCTACGAGCAGTACTTC. J is TRBJ2-7 and V is TRBV6-1, with TRBD1 as a possible D gene (5 bases). The CDR3 loop spans 15 amino acids. V was cut by 1 base and J by 0 bases, with 10 bases left in between. Germline CDR1 MNHNS, CDR2 SASEGT.

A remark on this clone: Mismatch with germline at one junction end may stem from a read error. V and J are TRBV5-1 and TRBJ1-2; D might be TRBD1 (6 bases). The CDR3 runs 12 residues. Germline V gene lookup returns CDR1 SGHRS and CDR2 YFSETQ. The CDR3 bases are TGTGCCAGCAGCTCCACCCGTGGGGGCCTGAACTTC. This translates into CASSSTRGGLNF.

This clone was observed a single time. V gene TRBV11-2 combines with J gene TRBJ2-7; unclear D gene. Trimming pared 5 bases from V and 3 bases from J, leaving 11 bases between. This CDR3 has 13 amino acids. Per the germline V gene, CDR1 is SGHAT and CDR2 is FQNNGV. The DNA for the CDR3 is TGTGCCAGCAGCCAAAACATCTACTACGAGCAGTACTTC. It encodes CASSQNIYYEQYF. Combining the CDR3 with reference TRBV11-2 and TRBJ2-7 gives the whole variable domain EAGVAQSPRYKIIEKRQSVAFWCNPISGHATLYWYQQILGQGPKLLIQFQNNGVVDDSQLPKDRFSAERLKGVDSTLKIQPAKLEDSAVYLCASSQNIYYEQYFGPGTRLTVT.

The CDR3 protein is CASSLMRQGGRDEQFF. Here the CDR3 DNA reads TGTGCCAGCAGCTTAATGCGACAGGGGGGTCGGGATGAGCAGTTCTTC. The chain recombines TRBV7-8 with TRBJ2-1, with 9 bases matching TRBD1. CDR1 and CDR2 (germline): SGHVS, FQNEAQ. Germline trimming cut 2 bases from V and 8 bases from J; bases unmatched to any gene: 10. CDR3 length: 16 residues.

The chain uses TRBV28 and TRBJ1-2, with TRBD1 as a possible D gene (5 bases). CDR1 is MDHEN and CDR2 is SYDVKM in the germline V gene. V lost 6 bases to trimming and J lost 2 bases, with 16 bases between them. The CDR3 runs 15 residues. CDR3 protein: CASSLSRVANYGYTF. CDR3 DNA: TGTGCCAGCAGCCTATCCAGGGTCGCGAACTATGGCTACACCTTC.

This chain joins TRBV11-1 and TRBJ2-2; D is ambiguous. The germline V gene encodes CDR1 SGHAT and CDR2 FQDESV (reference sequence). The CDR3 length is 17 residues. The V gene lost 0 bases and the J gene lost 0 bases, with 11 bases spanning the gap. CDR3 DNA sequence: TGTGCCAGCAGCTTAGCCCTTGACATTTCGAACACCGGGGAGCTGTTTTTT. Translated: CASSLALDISNTGELFF.

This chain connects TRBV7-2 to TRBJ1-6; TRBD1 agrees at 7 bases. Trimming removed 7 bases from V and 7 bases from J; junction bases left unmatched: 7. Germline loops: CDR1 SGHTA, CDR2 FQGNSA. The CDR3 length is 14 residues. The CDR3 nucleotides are TGTGCCAGCACCCCGGGACAGAGGAATTCACCCCTCCACTTT. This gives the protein CASTPGQRNSPLHF.

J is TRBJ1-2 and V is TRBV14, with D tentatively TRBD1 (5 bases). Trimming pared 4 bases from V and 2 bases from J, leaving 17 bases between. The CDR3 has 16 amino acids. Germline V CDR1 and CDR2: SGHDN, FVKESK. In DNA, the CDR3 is TGTGCCAGCAGCCGAACCGGGACCGCCCACAACTATGGCTACACCTTC. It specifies CASSRTGTAHNYGYTF.

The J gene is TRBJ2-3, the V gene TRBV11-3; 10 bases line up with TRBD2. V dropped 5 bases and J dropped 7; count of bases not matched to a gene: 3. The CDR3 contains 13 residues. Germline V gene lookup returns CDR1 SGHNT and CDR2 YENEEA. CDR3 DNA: TGTGCCAGCAGCCTAGCGGGGGCCAATACGCAGTATTTT. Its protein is CASSLAGANTQYF.

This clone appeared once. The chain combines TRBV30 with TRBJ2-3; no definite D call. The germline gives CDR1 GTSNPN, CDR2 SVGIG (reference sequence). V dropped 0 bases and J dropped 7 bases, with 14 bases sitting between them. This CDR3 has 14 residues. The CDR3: CAWSVKSTTYTQYF. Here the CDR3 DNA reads TGTGCCTGGAGTGTAAAATCCACCACTTATACGCAGTATTTT. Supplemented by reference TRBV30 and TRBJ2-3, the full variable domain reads SQTIHQWPATLVQPVGSPLSLECTVEGTSNPNLYWYRQAAGRGLQLLFYSVGIGQISSEVPQNLSASRPQDRQFILSSKKLLLSDSGFYLCAWSVKSTTYTQYFGPGTRLTVL.

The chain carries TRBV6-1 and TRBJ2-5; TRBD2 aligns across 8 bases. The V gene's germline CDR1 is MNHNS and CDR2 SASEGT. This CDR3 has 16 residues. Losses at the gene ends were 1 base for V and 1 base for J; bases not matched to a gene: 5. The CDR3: CASSEERTSGQETQYF. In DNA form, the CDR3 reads TGTGCCAGCAGTGAAGAAAGAACTAGCGGCCAAGAGACCCAGTACTTC.

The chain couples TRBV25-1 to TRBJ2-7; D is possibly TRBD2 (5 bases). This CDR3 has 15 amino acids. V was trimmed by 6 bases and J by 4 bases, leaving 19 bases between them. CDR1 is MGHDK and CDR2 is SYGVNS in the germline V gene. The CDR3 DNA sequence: TGTGCCAGCAGGGGCCTCGGGGATTCAGGATACGAGCAGTACTTC. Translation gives CASRGLGDSGYEQYF.

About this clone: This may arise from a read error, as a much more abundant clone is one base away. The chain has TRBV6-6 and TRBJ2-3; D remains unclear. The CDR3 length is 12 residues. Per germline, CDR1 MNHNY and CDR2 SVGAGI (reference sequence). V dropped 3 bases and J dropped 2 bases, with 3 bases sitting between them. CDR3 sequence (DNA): TGTGCCAGCAGTTATGACACAGATACGCAGTATTTT. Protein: CASSYDTDTQYF.

CDR3 loop: CASSSYLGRGAYYEQYF. In DNA, the CDR3 is TGTGCCAGCAGCTCATACCTAGGGCGGGGGGCCTACTACGAGCAGTACTTC. This rearrangement joins TRBV5-6 to TRBJ2-5, with TRBD2 identical over 8 bases. The end of the DNA is better explained by TRBJ2-7, so the J call may be wrong. The CDR3 is 17 residues long. The V gene's germline CDR1 is SGHDT and CDR2 YYEEEE.

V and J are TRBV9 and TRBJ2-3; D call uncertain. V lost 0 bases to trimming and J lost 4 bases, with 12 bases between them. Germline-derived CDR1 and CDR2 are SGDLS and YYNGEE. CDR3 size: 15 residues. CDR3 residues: CASSVATQIADTQYF. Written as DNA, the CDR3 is TGTGCCAGCAGCGTAGCTACCCAGATCGCAGATACGCAGTATTTT.

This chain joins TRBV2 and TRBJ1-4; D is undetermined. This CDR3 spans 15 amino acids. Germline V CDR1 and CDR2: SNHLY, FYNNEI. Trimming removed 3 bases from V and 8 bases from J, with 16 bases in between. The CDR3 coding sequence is TGTGCCAGCAGTGATATCGTGGAAGGCTACGAAAAACTGTTTTTT. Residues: CASSDIVEGYEKLFF. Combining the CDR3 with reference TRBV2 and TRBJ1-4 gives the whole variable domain EPEVTQTPSHQVTQMGQEVILRCVPISNHLYFYWYRQILGQKVEFLVSFYNNEISEKSEIFDDQFSVERPDGSNFTLKIRSTKLEDSAMYFCASSDIVEGYEKLFFGSGTQLSVL.

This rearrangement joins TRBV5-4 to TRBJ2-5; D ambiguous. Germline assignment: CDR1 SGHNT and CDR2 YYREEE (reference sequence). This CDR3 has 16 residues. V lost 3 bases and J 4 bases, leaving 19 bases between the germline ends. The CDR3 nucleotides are TGTGCCAGCAGCTCCCGACTTGGAAAGCTCGGAGAGACCCAGTACTTC. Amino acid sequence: CASSSRLGKLGETQYF.

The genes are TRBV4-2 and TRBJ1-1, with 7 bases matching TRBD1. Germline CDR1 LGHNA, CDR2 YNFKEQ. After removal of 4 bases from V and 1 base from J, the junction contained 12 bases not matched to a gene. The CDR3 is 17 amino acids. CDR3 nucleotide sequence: TGTGCCAGCAGCCCCCCTTACACCGGGACAGAGAACACTGAAGCTTTCTTT. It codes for CASSPPYTGTENTEAFF.

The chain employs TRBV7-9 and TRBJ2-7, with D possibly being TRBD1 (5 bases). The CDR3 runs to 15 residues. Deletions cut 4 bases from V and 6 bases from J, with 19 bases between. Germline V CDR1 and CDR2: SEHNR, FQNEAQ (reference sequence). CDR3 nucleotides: TGTGCCAGCAGCTCACGAACCGAGACAAGGGGCGAGCAGTACTTC. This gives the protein CASSSRTETRGEQYF.

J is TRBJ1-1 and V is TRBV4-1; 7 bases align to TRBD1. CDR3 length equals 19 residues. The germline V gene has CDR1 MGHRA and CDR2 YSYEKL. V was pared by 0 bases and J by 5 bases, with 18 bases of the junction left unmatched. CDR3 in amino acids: CASSQEGTDGDRTWTEAFF. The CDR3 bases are TGCGCCAGCAGCCAAGAAGGGACAGACGGGGACCGAACATGGACTGAAGCTTTCTTT.